Presented here are 28 T cell receptor beta chains from one specimen sequenced in a study of Ad26.COV2.S vaccination and SARS-CoV-2 variants. This table comes from immunoSEQ multiplex PCR, and its TCRdb copy is limited to in-frame clones, with some not included. The sample shows around 270,000 clones, roughly 87% of them seen only once. Treatment in this sample: roughly 19 received Ad26.COV2.S at low or high dose, single or two shots; several received placebo; per-sample allocation not given. Collection of the samples took place on day 63 after the first injection of vaccine or placebo. The source material was peripheral blood, sampled in a trial of Ad26.COV2.S vaccine versus placebo. The receptors were gathered from a person between 18 and 65 years old who received the Ad26.COV2.S COVID-19 vaccine or a placebo.

The chain has TRBV25-1 and TRBJ1-4, with D possibly TRBD1 on 5 matching bases. There are 14 residues in the CDR3. The V gene's germline CDR1 is MGHDK and CDR2 SYGVNS. V was shortened by 2 bases and J by 8 bases, with 12 bases between the two germline ends. The CDR3 region is CASSEEGKGEKLFF. CDR3 sequence (DNA): TGTGCCAGCAGTGAAGAGGGGAAAGGGGAAAAACTGTTTTTT.

CDR3 bases: TGTGCCATCAGTACGGGACAGGGGAATAATAATTCACCCCTCCACTTT. This encodes CAISTGQGNNNSPLHF. This chain uses TRBV10-3 with TRBJ1-6, with TRBD1 matching 10 bases. Germline assignment: CDR1 ENHRY and CDR2 SYGVKD. CDR3 length equals 16 residues. V was clipped by 5 bases and J by 5 bases; unmatched bases: 6.

This clone was recorded only once. The J gene is TRBJ2-1, the V gene TRBV5-6; 9 bases map to TRBD1. The V and J ends lost 4 bases and 0 bases, in that order; junction bases with no gene match: 2. The CDR3 extends over 15 amino acids. Germline CDR1 and CDR2: SGHDT and YYEEEE. The CDR3 reads CASSPGQGSYNEQFF. The CDR3 DNA follows: TGTGCCAGCAGCCCGGGACAGGGCTCCTACAATGAGCAGTTCTTC.

J is TRBJ2-1 and V is TRBV12-3 or TRBV12-4; D unclear. V lost 3 bases and J lost 10, with 13 bases in between. This CDR3 comprises 13 residues. CDR3 protein: CASSFVGVGEQFF. CDR3 nucleotides: TGTGCCAGCAGTTTTGTGGGTGTAGGAGAGCAGTTCTTC.

This clone was recorded a few times. The V call is TRBV2, the J call TRBJ1-6, with 10 bases matching TRBD1. V was pared by 7 bases and J by 6 bases, with 3 bases of the junction left unmatched. Germline-derived CDR1 and CDR2 are SNHLY and FYNNEI. The CDR3 length is 14 residues. Here the CDR3 reads CASTGDRGNSPLHF. The DNA for the CDR3 is TGTGCCAGCACTGGGGACAGGGGTAATTCACCCCTCCACTTT.

The V call is TRBV7-8, the J call TRBJ1-4; 8 nucleotides agree with TRBD1. Germline V gene lookup returns CDR1 SGHVS and CDR2 FQNEAQ. The ends lost 1 base at V and 2 bases at J; junction bases unmatched: 0. The CDR3 covers 15 residues. This CDR3 is CASSLGTGTNEKLFF. CDR3 sequence (DNA): TGTGCCAGCAGCTTAGGGACAGGGACTAATGAAAAACTGTTTTTT.

The chain employs TRBV3-1 (or the pseudogene TRBV3-2) and TRBJ2-5; D assignment may be TRBD1 or TRBD2 (6 bases each). Germline V CDR1 and CDR2: LGHDT, YNNKEL (reference sequence). The CDR3 has 16 amino acids. The V gene lost 4 bases and the J gene lost 5 bases, with 20 bases spanning the gap. CDR3 loop: CASSPRTGTGAETQYF. Written as DNA, the CDR3 is TGTGCCAGCAGCCCAAGAACCGGTACGGGGGCGGAGACCCAGTACTTC.

V is TRBV6-2 or TRBV6-3 and J is TRBJ2-7; D is unclear. Germline CDR1 is MNHEY and CDR2 is SVGEGT. The CDR3 is 15 residues long. V lost 5 bases to trimming and J lost 6 bases, with 20 bases between them. The CDR3 coding sequence is TGTGCCAGCAGTCTCGACCCTTATCCCCCCGCCGAGCAGTACTTC. It codes for CASSLDPYPPAEQYF.

The chain joins TRBV4-2 to TRBJ1-5, with unresolved D. From germline, CDR1 is LGHNA and CDR2 YNFKEQ. V was cut by 0 bases and J by 5 bases, with 11 bases left in between. The CDR3 loop spans 15 amino acids. CDR3 protein: CASSQDAGADQPQHF. CDR3 bases: TGTGCCAGCAGCCAAGATGCGGGTGCCGATCAGCCCCAGCATTTT.

CDR3: CASSGGLAGPPYNEQFF. CDR3 coding DNA: TGTGCCAGTAGTGGGGGACTAGCGGGACCTCCCTACAATGAGCAGTTCTTC. The chain employs TRBV19 and TRBJ2-1, with 13 bases aligning to TRBD2. CDR1 is LNHDA, CDR2 SQIVND, per germline (reference sequence). CDR3 length: 17 amino acids. Trimming removed 5 bases from V and 2 bases from J; junction bases left unmatched: 6.

The chain has TRBV7-3 and TRBJ2-5; tentatively, D is TRBD2 (6 bases). V shed 5 bases and J shed 0 bases, with 13 bases lying between them. Germline CDR1 reads SGHTA; CDR2 reads FQGTGA. The CDR3 is made up of 15 amino acids. The CDR3 nucleotides are TGTGCCAGCAGCCCTTATGCGGGAAACCAAGAGACCCAGTACTTC. Translating it yields CASSPYAGNQETQYF.

J is TRBJ2-2 and V is TRBV7-9; weak D call: TRBD1 (6 bases). The V and J ends lost 7 bases and 3 bases respectively, with 12 bases between them. Germline assignment: CDR1 SEHNR and CDR2 FQNEAQ (reference sequence). CDR3 length equals 14 residues. This CDR3 is CASIDRTHTGELFF. The CDR3 DNA is TGTGCCAGCATCGACAGGACTCACACCGGGGAGCTGTTTTTT.

The gene calls are TRBV19 and TRBJ1-1; tentative D call: TRBD1 (5 bases). The V and J ends lost 2 bases and 6 bases respectively, with 16 bases between them. CDR3 length: 15 residues. Germline CDR1 reads LNHDA; CDR2 reads SQIVND (reference sequence). CDR3: CASSITQQGSAEAFF. The CDR3 region has the DNA TGTGCCAGTAGTATAACCCAGCAGGGATCAGCTGAAGCTTTCTTT.

This clone was seen once. The J gene is TRBJ1-5, the V gene TRBV5-8; D is unresolved. Trimming stripped 1 base from V and 1 base from J, with 12 bases between. CDR1 is SGHTS and CDR2 is YDEGEE in the germline V gene. The CDR3 is 16 residues long. CDR3 in DNA: TGTGCCAGCAGCTTGTGGGGTCGAACGAGCAATCAGCCCCAGCATTTT. This sequence encodes CASSLWGRTSNQPQHF.

The chain is built from TRBV9 and TRBJ2-2, with unresolved D. From germline, CDR1 is SGDLS and CDR2 YYNGEE. The CDR3 loop spans 13 amino acids. Trimming took 4 bases from V and 2 from J, leaving 6 bases between them. The CDR3 loop reads CASSPTNTGELFF. CDR3 in DNA: TGTGCCAGCAGCCCGACCAACACCGGGGAGCTGTTTTTT.

This chain connects TRBV19 to TRBJ1-5, with 9 bases that match TRBD1. Germline CDR1 LNHDA, CDR2 SQIVND (reference sequence). This CDR3 region has 15 residues. Germline trimming cut 10 bases from V and 2 bases from J; bases unmatched to any gene: 9. The CDR3 loop reads CATQQGADGNQPQHF. The CDR3 bases are TGTGCCACTCAACAGGGGGCGGATGGCAATCAGCCCCAGCATTTT.

The chain employs TRBV30 and TRBJ1-2; D is unresolved. Germline V gene sequence: CDR1 GTSNPN, CDR2 SVGIG (reference sequence). This CDR3 contains 12 residues. Trimming stripped 0 bases from V and 6 bases from J, with 8 bases between. CDR3 protein: CAWSVRGNGYTF. In DNA form, the CDR3 reads TGTGCCTGGAGTGTACGAGGGAATGGCTACACCTTC.

The sample holds a few counts of this clone. The chain carries TRBV2 and TRBJ1-3; maybe TRBD1 (6 bases). Looked up from germline, CDR1 is SNHLY and CDR2 is FYNNEI. The CDR3 length is 15 residues. The V and J ends lost 6 bases and 4 bases respectively, with 16 bases between them. CDR3: CASSDRTGYGNTIYF. The CDR3 nucleotides read TGTGCCAGCAGCGACCGTACAGGGTACGGAAACACCATATATTTT.

This sequence joins TRBV7-3 and TRBJ2-1; D possibly corresponds to TRBD1 (5 bases). CDR3 length: 14 residues. V gave up 5 bases and J gave up 3 bases, with 11 bases separating them. Germline V lookup: CDR1 SGHTA, CDR2 FQGTGA. Written as DNA, the CDR3 is TGTGCCAGCAGCCCCCAGGGAAGCTACAATGAGCAGTTCTTC. This gives the protein CASSPQGSYNEQFF. Variable domain in full (rest from reference TRBV7-3 and TRBJ2-1): GAGVSQTPSNKVTEKGKYVELRCDPISGHTALYWYRQSLGQGPEFLIYFQGTGAADDSGLPNDRFFAVRPEGSVSTLKIQRTERGDSAVYLCASSPQGSYNEQFFGPGTRLTVL.

The chain is built from TRBV3-1 (or the pseudogene TRBV3-2) and TRBJ1-2; 9 positions agree with TRBD1. CDR1 and CDR2 from the germline V gene are LGHDT and YNNKEL (reference sequence). The junction had 6 bases not matched to a gene; V was cut back by 2 bases and J by 8 bases. This CDR3 is built from 14 residues. The CDR3 DNA reads as TGTGCCAGCAGCCAACAGGGACAGGGCTCCGGCTACACCTTC. It translates to CASSQQGQGSGYTF.

In nucleotides, the CDR3 is TGCGCCAGCAGCTTCCAGGGGGCGGGGAACACTGAAGCTTTCTTT. It is translated as CASSFQGAGNTEAFF. The chain joins TRBV5-1 to TRBJ1-1; 8 nucleotides align to TRBD1. CDR1 is SGHRS, CDR2 YFSETQ, per germline. The CDR3 is made up of 15 amino acids. Trimming at V came to 2 bases and at J to 1 base, leaving 4 bases not matched to a gene.

The genes are TRBV19 and TRBJ1-5; 9 bases line up with TRBD1. The germline V gene has CDR1 LNHDA and CDR2 SQIVND (reference sequence). Trimming cost V 6 bases and J 5 bases; bases outside gene matches: 11. The CDR3 is 16 amino acids. The DNA for the CDR3 is TGTGCCAGTAGGGGGGACAGGGAAGGGGGCTATCAGCCCCAGCATTTT. The encoded protein is CASRGDREGGYQPQHF.

This rearrangement joins TRBV5-1 to TRBJ2-3; 8 nucleotides line up with TRBD2. The CDR3 sequence is 16 residues long. V lost 0 bases to trimming and J lost 6 bases; unmatched junction nucleotides: 9. CDR1 SGHRS and CDR2 YFSETQ come from the germline V gene. CDR3 sequence: CASSLAGTRSGDTQYF. The CDR3 DNA sequence: TGCGCCAGCAGCTTGGCAGGGACTAGATCCGGGGATACGCAGTATTTT. The variable domain in full, completed from reference TRBV5-1 and TRBJ2-3, reads KAGVTQTPRYLIKTRGQQVTLSCSPISGHRSVSWYQQTPGQGLQFLFEYFSETQRNKGNFPGRFSGRQFSNSRSEMNVSTLELGDSALYLCASSLAGTRSGDTQYFGPGTRLTVL.

The table lists this clone with a count of one. The sample has other DNA sequences that encode this CDR3 too. This chain connects TRBV11-3 to TRBJ2-2; a possible D gene is TRBD2 (6 bases). The CDR3 is 14 amino acids. Germline V lookup: CDR1 SGHNT, CDR2 YENEEA. With 5 bases removed from V and 2 bases from J, the gap between germline ends came to 9 bases. The CDR3 DNA sequence: TGTGCCAGCAGCCTCGGGACTAACACCGGGGAGCTGTTTTTT. Its translation: CASSLGTNTGELFF.

This chain's CDR3 is CASGLVGLARDTQYF. The CDR3, as DNA: TGTGCTAGTGGTTTGGTAGGGCTAGCCCGTGATACGCAGTATTTT. V is TRBV12-5 and J is TRBJ2-3, with D possibly TRBD2 on 5 matching bases. The V end was cut by 0 bases, the J end by 6 bases, with 13 bases between. The CDR3 loop spans 15 amino acids. CDR1 is LGHNT and CDR2 is FRNRAP in the germline V gene.

This clone has only a few counts. This sequence joins TRBV25-1 and TRBJ2-7, with D possibly matching TRBD2 (6 bases). The CDR3 totals 13 residues. V was clipped by 6 bases and J by 1 base, with 10 bases between them. Looked up from germline, CDR1 is MGHDK and CDR2 is SYGVNS. The CDR3 loop is CASREAGSYEQYF. The CDR3 DNA reads as TGTGCCAGCAGAGAAGCGGGTTCCTACGAGCAGTACTTC.

The chain uses TRBV20-1 and TRBJ2-1, with 7 bases identical to TRBD2. The CDR3 has 11 residues. Per germline, CDR1 DFQATT and CDR2 SNEGSKA (reference sequence). Unmatched junction bases numbered 4, after V lost 6 bases and J lost 8 bases. The CDR3 is CSARLAYEQFF. The CDR3 region has the DNA TGCAGTGCCCGACTAGCCTATGAGCAGTTCTTC.

The chain uses TRBV6-2 or TRBV6-3 and TRBJ2-7; unclear D gene. From germline, CDR1 is MNHEY and CDR2 SVGEGT. CDR3 length equals 15 residues. The V end was cut by 7 bases, the J end by 4 bases, with 20 bases between. The CDR3 DNA is TGTGCCAGCACCCCCGAGTACAGTTTGATTTACGAGCAGTACGTC. Translated: CASTPEYSLIYEQYV.